A single sample gave rise to the 7 T cell receptor beta chains below, sequenced in a study of cytomegalovirus exposure and HLA in healthy donors. The study ran its PCR with 60 Vbeta and 13 Jbeta primers. The protocol was immunoSEQ multiplex PCR, while the TCRdb copy is restricted to in-frame clones and leaves out a portion. This table holds around 180,000 clones, around 81% found once. Sequencing was carried out using PBMCs. Receptors originate from a man aged 18 to 30 in good health and CMV-seronegative.

This chain connects TRBV6-5 to TRBJ2-2; D perhaps matches TRBD2 (6 bases). V dropped 0 bases and J dropped 6 bases, with 11 bases sitting between them. The CDR3 sequence is 15 residues long. Germline CDR1 MNHEY, CDR2 SVGAGI. The CDR3 loop is CASSYSDGSAGELFF. CDR3 coding DNA: TGTGCCAGCAGTTACTCGGACGGGAGCGCCGGGGAGCTGTTTTTT.

The gene calls are TRBV10-2 and TRBJ2-5; 10 nucleotides align to TRBD2. The CDR3 spans 15 residues. Germline values: CDR1 WSHSY, CDR2 SAAADI. Unmatched junction bases numbered 11, after V lost 8 bases and J lost 5 bases. The CDR3 coding sequence is TGCGCCAGCGAGGGTAGCGGGAGGTTCCTTGAGACCCAGTACTTC. This codes for CASEGSGRFLETQYF.

This clone was seen a handful of times. The chain links TRBV6-1 to TRBJ2-7; 10 nucleotides line up with TRBD2. Losses at the gene ends were 11 bases for V and 5 bases for J; bases not matched to a gene: 12. CDR3 length equals 14 residues. The germline gives CDR1 MNHNS, CDR2 SASEGT. The CDR3 loop is CAAQPSGRSHEQYF. CDR3 DNA sequence: TGTGCCGCCCAACCTAGCGGGAGAAGTCACGAGCAGTACTTC.

This clone came up a few times. This chain uses TRBV5-6 with TRBJ1-2, with D perhaps matching TRBD1 (6 bases). The V gene lost 4 bases and the J gene lost 5 bases, with 9 bases spanning the gap. Germline V CDR1 and CDR2: SGHDT, YYEEEE. This CDR3 is built from 12 residues. Here the CDR3 DNA reads TGTGCCAGCAGCGCGCAGGGGTATGGCTACACCTTC. Translated, it gives CASSAQGYGYTF.

The J gene is TRBJ2-5, the V gene TRBV9; the match to TRBD2 covers 14 bases. Unmatched junction bases numbered 10, after V lost 4 bases and J lost 5 bases. Germline V gene sequence: CDR1 SGDLS, CDR2 YYNGEE. The length of the CDR3 is 17 residues. The CDR3 DNA is TGTGCCAGCAGCCCCATGGGGGGACTAGCGGGGGTTGAGACCCAGTACTTC. This gives the protein CASSPMGGLAGVETQYF.

This chain links TRBV4-3 with TRBJ2-1; 7 bases are a match to TRBD2. The CDR3 consists of 15 residues. Unmatched junction bases numbered 4, after V lost 0 bases and J lost 5 bases. Germline lookup yields CDR1 LGHNA and CDR2 YSLEER. This CDR3 reads CASSQDTLADNEQFF. The CDR3 nucleotides read TGCGCCAGCAGCCAAGATACTCTAGCGGACAATGAGCAGTTCTTC.

This rearrangement joins TRBV18 to TRBJ2-5; TRBD1 might be the D (6 bases). This CDR3 has 16 amino acids. The V gene's germline CDR1 is KGHSH and CDR2 LQKENI. The V end was cut by 2 bases, the J end by 5 bases, with 18 bases between. The CDR3 spells CASSPTRMTGSETQYF. CDR3 DNA: TGTGCCAGCTCACCAACACGAATGACAGGCAGCGAGACCCAGTACTTC. The complete variable domain, with remaining parts taken from reference TRBV18 and TRBJ2-5, reads NAGVMQNPRHLVRRRGQEARLRCSPMKGHSHVYWYRQLPEEGLKFMVYLQKENIIDESGMPKERFSAEFPKEGPSILRIQQVVRGDSAAYFCASSPTRMTGSETQYFGPGTRLLVL.